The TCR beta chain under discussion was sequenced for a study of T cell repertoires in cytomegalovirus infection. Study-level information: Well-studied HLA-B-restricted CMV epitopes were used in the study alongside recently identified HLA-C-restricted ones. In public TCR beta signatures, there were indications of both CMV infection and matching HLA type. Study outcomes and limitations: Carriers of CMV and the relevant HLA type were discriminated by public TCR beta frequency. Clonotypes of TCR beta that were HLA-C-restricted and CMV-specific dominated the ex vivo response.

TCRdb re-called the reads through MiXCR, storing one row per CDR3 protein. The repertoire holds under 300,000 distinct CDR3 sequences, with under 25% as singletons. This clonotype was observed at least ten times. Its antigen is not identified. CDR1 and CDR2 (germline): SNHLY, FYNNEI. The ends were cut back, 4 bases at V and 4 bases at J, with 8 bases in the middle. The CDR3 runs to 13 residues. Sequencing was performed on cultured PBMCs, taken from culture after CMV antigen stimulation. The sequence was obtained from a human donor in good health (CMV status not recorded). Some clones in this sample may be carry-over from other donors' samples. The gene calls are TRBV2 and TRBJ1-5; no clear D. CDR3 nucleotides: TGTGCCAGCAGTGTATTCGAGAATCAGCCCCAGCATTTT. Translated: CASSVFENQPQHF.